Following are 28 T cell receptor beta chains from one sample sequenced in a study of blood T cell repertoires in COVID-19. Data came from immunoSEQ multiplex PCR; TCRdb stores just in-frame clones and leaves some out. The sample yields 250,000 to 300,000 clones, around nine tenths seen once. The sequenced sample consisted of peripheral blood. These receptors all come from a man aged 50 to 60 with acute or convalescent COVID-19.

The gene calls are TRBV5-5 and TRBJ1-4, with 9 nucleotides matching TRBD1. This CDR3 has 17 amino acids. Trimming at V came to 2 bases and at J to 8 bases, leaving 13 bases not matched to a gene. Germline-derived CDR1 and CDR2 are SGHKS and YYEKEE (reference sequence). The CDR3 DNA is TGTGCCAGCAGCTTCTCCGGACGAACGACAGGGGGGGAAAAACTGTTTTTT. Its protein is CASSFSGRTTGGEKLFF.

This sequence joins TRBV30 and TRBJ1-2; TRBD1 matches 9 bases. Trimming at V came to 4 bases and at J to 7 bases, leaving 10 bases not matched to a gene. From germline, CDR1 is GTSNPN and CDR2 SVGIG (reference sequence). The CDR3 runs 14 residues. The chain's CDR3 is CAWTWDRESRGYTF. As DNA, the CDR3 is TGTGCCTGGACCTGGGACAGGGAGTCTCGTGGCTACACCTTC.

The V gene is TRBV12-5, the J gene TRBJ1-2; D ambiguous. The CDR3 is made up of 15 amino acids. Trimming took off 2 bases at V and 2 bases at J, with 12 bases between the two ends. CDR1 is LGHNT, CDR2 FRNRAP, per germline. CDR3 region: CASGLQPTVNYGYTF. CDR3 DNA: TGTGCTAGTGGTTTGCAACCCACAGTGAACTATGGCTACACCTTC.

The genes are TRBV7-3 and TRBJ2-5; D uncertain. Trimming removed 2 bases at V and 2 bases at J, with 6 bases between. The CDR3 covers 13 residues. From germline, CDR1 is SGHTA and CDR2 FQGTGA. The CDR3, as DNA: TGTGCCAGCAGCTTATTTATTCAAGAGACCCAGTACTTC. Amino acid sequence: CASSLFIQETQYF. Using reference TRBV7-3 and TRBJ2-5 for the parts outside the CDR3, the full variable domain is GAGVSQTPSNKVTEKGKYVELRCDPISGHTALYWYRQSLGQGPEFLIYFQGTGAADDSGLPNDRFFAVRPEGSVSTLKIQRTERGDSAVYLCASSLFIQETQYFGPGTRLLVL.

The rearrangement joins TRBV3-1 (or the pseudogene TRBV3-2) to TRBJ1-6; D is undetermined. This CDR3 region has 12 residues. V lost 5 bases and J 9 bases, leaving 8 bases between the germline ends. Germline CDR1 is LGHDT and CDR2 is YNNKEL (reference sequence). CDR3 sequence (DNA): TGTGCCAGCAGCTTGCGGGGTTCACCCCTCCACTTT. Translating gives CASSLRGSPLHF.

The V and J genes are TRBV5-6 and TRBJ2-7; 8 bases match TRBD2. The CDR3 spans 15 residues. The germline CDR1 and CDR2 sequences are SGHDT and YYEEEE. With 0 bases clipped from V and 9 bases from J, the junction kept 11 bases outside the gene matches. CDR3 loop: CASSLAGGGPGVQYF. In DNA, the CDR3 is TGTGCCAGCAGCTTGGCCGGGGGGGGCCCAGGCGTGCAGTACTTC.

The rearrangement links TRBV19 to TRBJ2-2, with no clear D. V shed 4 bases and J shed 6 bases, with 6 bases lying between them. There are 12 residues in the CDR3. Germline loops: CDR1 LNHDA, CDR2 SQIVND (reference sequence). The CDR3 DNA follows: TGTGCCAGTAGTAGGTTAGCCGGGGAGCTGTTTTTT. Protein sequence: CASSRLAGELFF.

This chain joins TRBV4-1 and TRBJ2-1, with TRBD1 as a possible D gene (6 bases). V was pared by 4 bases and J by 2 bases, with 15 bases between. The CDR3 totals 16 residues. Germline-derived CDR1 and CDR2 are MGHRA and YSYEKL. The CDR3 coding sequence is TGCGCCAGCAGCCCAGGCAGGACAGATGCCTACAATGAGCAGTTCTTC. The encoded protein is CASSPGRTDAYNEQFF.

The genes are TRBV6-6 and TRBJ2-7; no definite D call. The CDR3 is 15 amino acids. Trimming stripped 4 bases from V and 0 bases from J, with 13 bases between. Germline CDR1 and CDR2: MNHNY and SVGAGI (reference sequence). The CDR3 DNA is TGTGCCAGCAGTTTCGAACCAATGAGCTCCTACGAGCAGTACTTC. This codes for CASSFEPMSSYEQYF.

This clone was recorded only once. The chain employs TRBV5-5 and TRBJ1-1, with 7 nucleotides matching TRBD1. Germline V gene lookup returns CDR1 SGHKS and CDR2 YYEKEE (reference sequence). V shed 0 bases and J 8 bases; nucleotides not matched to a gene: 7. The CDR3 spans 14 residues. The DNA of the CDR3 is TGTGCCAGCAGCTTGGATGGTTGGGACAGCGAAGCTTTCTTT. Translated: CASSLDGWDSEAFF. The whole variable domain, filled in from reference TRBV5-5 and TRBJ1-1, reads DAGVTQSPTHLIKTRGQQVTLRCSPISGHKSVSWYQQVLGQGPQFIFQYYEKEERGRGNFPDRFSARQFPNYSSELNVNALLLGDSALYLCASSLDGWDSEAFFGQGTRLTVV.

The chain uses TRBV6-5 and TRBJ1-2; a possible D gene is TRBD1 (5 bases). V was pared by 6 bases and J by 4 bases, with 12 bases between. Germline CDR1 MNHEY, CDR2 SVGAGI. CDR3 size: 13 residues. The CDR3 nucleotides read TGTGCCAGCAGCCGGGTGCAGGGCTATGGCTACACCTTC. Protein sequence: CASSRVQGYGYTF.

This chain uses TRBV30 with TRBJ2-1, with 9 bases fitting TRBD1. This CDR3 is 14 amino acids long. Looked up from germline, CDR1 is GTSNPN and CDR2 is SVGIG (reference sequence). V was pared by 1 base and J by 10 bases, with 8 bases of the junction left unmatched. In DNA, the CDR3 is TGTGCCTGGAGTGCTCCCCCAGGACAGGGGGAGCAGTTCTTC. Amino acids: CAWSAPPGQGEQFF.

The gene calls are TRBV6-6 and TRBJ2-5, with D possibly matching TRBD2 (5 bases). V was pared by 6 bases and J by 3 bases, with 14 bases between. Germline assignment: CDR1 MNHNY and CDR2 SVGAGI (reference sequence). This CDR3 contains 14 residues. CDR3 coding DNA: TGTGCCAGCAGGACCCCCGGGGTTGAAGAGACCCAGTACTTC. The encoded protein is CASRTPGVEETQYF.

V usage is TRBV5-1 and J usage is TRBJ2-7; 9 nucleotides align to TRBD2. The CDR3 totals 15 residues. The V segment lost 4 bases and the J segment 5 bases; nucleotides outside the gene matches: 10. Germline CDR1 is SGHRS and CDR2 is YFSETQ. CDR3 in DNA: TGCGCCAGCAGCCCCTTTAGCGGGGGCGGGCACGAGCAGTACTTC. Protein product: CASSPFSGGGHEQYF.

The chain is built from TRBV11-2 and TRBJ1-3; the D gene is possibly TRBD1 (6 bases). The CDR3 totals 17 residues. V gave up 0 bases and J gave up 0 bases, with 12 bases separating them. Germline V gene sequence: CDR1 SGHAT, CDR2 FQNNGV. CDR3 nucleotides: TGTGCCAGCAGCTTAGAGGCAGGGGATAGCTCTGGAAACACCATATATTTT. Residues: CASSLEAGDSSGNTIYF.

The chain uses TRBV30 and TRBJ1-2; no definite D call. Trimming removed 0 bases from V and 4 bases from J, with 9 bases in between. The CDR3 runs 13 residues. Germline V gene data show CDR1 as GTSNPN and CDR2 as SVGIG (reference sequence). DNA of the CDR3: TGTGCCTGGAGTGTACTTACCGGCTATGGCTACACCTTC. As protein: CAWSVLTGYGYTF. Full variable domain (remainder filled in from reference TRBV30 and TRBJ1-2): SQTIHQWPATLVQPVGSPLSLECTVEGTSNPNLYWYRQAAGRGLQLLFYSVGIGQISSEVPQNLSASRPQDRQFILSSKKLLLSDSGFYLCAWSVLTGYGYTFGSGTRLTVV.

This chain connects TRBV7-9 to TRBJ1-1, with 11 bases matching TRBD1. Per germline, CDR1 SEHNR and CDR2 FQNEAQ (reference sequence). The CDR3 spans 14 residues. The V segment lost 5 bases and the J segment 4 bases; nucleotides outside the gene matches: 3. The CDR3 region has the DNA TGTGCCAGCAGCCAGGACAGGGGGCTCACTGAAGCTTTCTTT. Amino acids: CASSQDRGLTEAFF.

This chain joins TRBV11-2 and TRBJ2-7, with 8 bases aligning to TRBD1. The trim removed 5 bases at V and 2 bases at J, leaving 8 bases unmatched. Per the germline V gene, CDR1 is SGHAT and CDR2 is FQNNGV. The CDR3 consists of 15 residues. The CDR3 sequence is CASSPWTGITYEQYF. The CDR3 nucleotides are TGTGCCAGCAGCCCTTGGACAGGGATCACCTACGAGCAGTACTTC.

V and J are TRBV7-2 and TRBJ2-1, with D possibly TRBD1 on 6 matching bases. CDR1 and CDR2 from the germline V gene are SGHTA and FQGNSA. CDR3 length: 12 residues. Trimming took off 2 bases at V and 12 bases at J, with 11 bases between the two ends. The chain's CDR3 is CASSLTTGGQFF. In nucleotides, the CDR3 is TGTGCCAGCAGCTTAACGACAGGAGGGCAGTTCTTC.

This rearrangement joins TRBV29-1 to TRBJ2-4; perhaps TRBD1 as D (5 bases). The germline V and J ends were trimmed by 6 bases and 7 bases, with 10 bases remaining between them. CDR3 length equals 11 residues. The V gene's germline CDR1 is SQVTM and CDR2 ANQGSEA. The CDR3 DNA follows: TGCAGCGTAAGACAGAGGAACATTCAGTACTTC. Translated, it gives CSVRQRNIQYF.

CDR3 amino acids: CANRKSNSPLHF. CDR3 nucleotide sequence: TGTGCCAACCGAAAGAGTAATTCACCCCTCCACTTT. The rearrangement uses TRBV9 and TRBJ1-6; D is ambiguous. V was cut by 9 bases and J by 6 bases, with 10 bases left in between. This CDR3 is 12 amino acids long. Per the germline V gene, CDR1 is SGDLS and CDR2 is YYNGEE.

The chain carries TRBV3-1 (or the pseudogene TRBV3-2) and TRBJ2-5; 7 bases are shared with TRBD1. After removal of 7 bases from V and 0 bases from J, the junction contained 8 bases not matched to a gene. The germline CDR1 and CDR2 sequences are LGHDT and YNNKEL (reference sequence). The CDR3 runs to 15 residues. CDR3 residues: CASTWLTGNQETQYF. In nucleotides, the CDR3 is TGTGCCAGCACCTGGCTGACAGGGAACCAAGAGACCCAGTACTTC.

This clone was seen more than once but under ten times. An end of the junction does not agree with germline; a read error may underlie this. The chain employs TRBV9 and TRBJ1-2; TRBD1 agrees at 10 bases. The CDR3 loop spans 11 amino acids. Germline V gene data show CDR1 as SGDLS and CDR2 as YYNGEE. Here the CDR3 reads CASSVEGTGAF. The CDR3 DNA follows: TGTGCCAGCAGCGTAGAGGGGACAGGGGCCTTC.

V is TRBV6-5 and J is TRBJ1-5, with D possibly matching TRBD1 (6 bases). CDR3 length equals 14 residues. In germline, CDR1 is MNHEY, CDR2 SVGAGI. The ends were cut back, 10 bases at V and 3 bases at J, with 16 bases in the middle. The CDR3 DNA reads as TGTGCCACCGATCCGGTGGGGGCCAATCAGCCCCAGCATTTT. It is translated as CATDPVGANQPQHF.

CDR3 region: CASSTGRGMNTEAFF. Here the CDR3 DNA reads TGTGCCAGCAGTACCGGACGGGGTATGAACACTGAAGCTTTCTTT. The rearrangement joins TRBV6-5 to TRBJ1-1; D uncertain. The CDR3 is made up of 15 amino acids. V gave up 5 bases and J gave up 0 bases, with 13 bases separating them. Germline V gene lookup returns CDR1 MNHEY and CDR2 SVGAGI.

The chain is built from TRBV15 and TRBJ1-6; D gene unclear. The CDR3 has 15 residues. Trimming removed 0 bases at V and 8 bases at J, with 11 bases between. Germline CDR1 and CDR2: LNHNV and YYDKDF (reference sequence). This chain's CDR3 is CATSRDIAADSPLHF. CDR3 nucleotides: TGTGCCACCAGCAGAGATATAGCGGCGGATTCACCCCTCCACTTT.

This clone is a singleton in its sample. The J gene is TRBJ2-7, the V gene TRBV19, with TRBD1 matching 9 bases. CDR3 length: 15 amino acids. From germline, CDR1 is LNHDA and CDR2 SQIVND (reference sequence). V lost 1 base and J lost 4; bases outside the gene matches: 5. CDR3 loop: CASSIGGQGRYEQYF. DNA of the CDR3: TGTGCCAGTAGTATAGGGGGACAGGGTCGGTACGAGCAGTACTTC.

CDR3 sequence reads: CASSYSQTGVGGYTF. The CDR3 coding sequence is TGTGCCAGCAGTTACTCTCAGACAGGGGTCGGGGGCTACACCTTC. The chain recombines TRBV6-5 with TRBJ1-2; 8 nucleotides match TRBD1. The junction had 8 bases not matched to a gene; V was cut back by 0 bases and J by 8 bases. This CDR3 is built from 15 residues. Germline loops: CDR1 MNHEY, CDR2 SVGAGI.